What follows are 8 T cell receptor beta chains derived from one specimen sequenced in a study of CD8+ T cells in alopecia areata. Treatment meaning: oral pan-JAK inhibitor, 5-10 mg twice daily. Isolated RNA was reverse transcribed into cDNA used as the sequencing template. Profiled with immunoSEQ multiplex PCR; TCRdb holds only in-frame clones, not every one. The sample holds 190,000 or so clones, around 58% seen once. The sequencing used CD8+ T cells sorted from blood, collected at week 24, from a patient treated with tofacitinib. These receptor sequences come from a human donor with alopecia areata.

This chain joins TRBV7-9 and TRBJ2-7, with D perhaps TRBD1 (5 bases). The germline V gene has CDR1 SEHNR and CDR2 FQNEAQ (reference sequence). This CDR3 contains 14 residues. The V gene lost 4 bases and the J gene lost 0 bases, with 10 bases spanning the gap. This CDR3 is CASSSGRRSYEQYF. CDR3 coding DNA: TGTGCCAGCAGCTCAGGGCGTCGCTCCTACGAGCAGTACTTC.

The chain joins TRBV7-9 to TRBJ1-6; no definite D call. This CDR3 spans 14 amino acids. V lost 4 bases to trimming and J lost 5 bases, with 9 bases between them. Germline V gives CDR1 SEHNR, CDR2 FQNEAQ (reference sequence). CDR3: CASSYTVDNSPLHF. DNA of the CDR3: TGTGCCAGCAGCTACACAGTAGATAATTCACCCCTCCACTTT.

This clone has just a few counts. The chain joins TRBV27 to TRBJ1-1; D ambiguous. V was pared by 5 bases and J by 5 bases, with 15 bases between. Germline V gene lookup returns CDR1 MNHEY and CDR2 SMNVEV (reference sequence). This CDR3 has 14 amino acids. CDR3 bases: TGTGCCAGCAGTCCTGGGGTTTCCGGGACTGAAGCTTTCTTT. Its translation: CASSPGVSGTEAFF.

This chain uses TRBV7-8 with TRBJ1-2; D gene uncertain. V lost 1 base, J lost 0 bases, and 9 bases lay in between. Germline CDR1 is SGHVS and CDR2 is FQNEAQ. The CDR3 consists of 15 residues. The CDR3 nucleotides are TGTGCCAGCAGCTTAGACTGGGGAACTAACTATGGCTACACCTTC. This translates into CASSLDWGTNYGYTF.

The chain has TRBV29-1 and TRBJ2-2; D gene uncertain. The CDR3 spans 12 residues. V was cut by 5 bases and J by 1 base, with 5 bases left in between. Germline values: CDR1 SQVTM, CDR2 ANQGSEA. The CDR3 DNA reads TGCAGCGTTCGAGAGAACACCGGGGAGCTGTTTTTT. Translation: CSVRENTGELFF.

This clone was counted a few times. The chain has TRBV11-2 and TRBJ2-2; 7 bases are a match to TRBD1. With V trimmed by 5 bases and J by 9 bases, 18 bases remained unmatched. The CDR3 has 17 amino acids. The V gene's germline CDR1 is SGHAT and CDR2 FQNNGV. DNA of the CDR3: TGTGCCAGCAGCGCACCTGACCGGGACAGCTTTACTTGGGAGCTGTTTTTT. Amino acid sequence: CASSAPDRDSFTWELFF.

V is TRBV7-9 and J is TRBJ1-2; 8 nucleotides align to TRBD1. CDR3 length: 14 amino acids. In germline, CDR1 is SEHNR, CDR2 FQNEAQ (reference sequence). The junction had 14 bases not matched to a gene; V was cut back by 11 bases and J by 6 bases. As DNA, the CDR3 is TGTGCCGGCCATGGCGGACAGGGATTAAATGGCTACACCTTC. This gives the protein CAGHGGQGLNGYTF.

V usage is TRBV14 and J usage is TRBJ2-7; D remains ambiguous. Germline values: CDR1 SGHDN, CDR2 FVKESK. The CDR3 consists of 13 residues. Trimming removed 1 base from V and 3 bases from J, with 7 bases in between. DNA of the CDR3: TGTGCCAGCAGCCAAGGGTACAACTACGAGCAGTACTTC. Its protein product is CASSQGYNYEQYF. Using reference TRBV14 and TRBJ2-7 for the parts outside the CDR3, the full variable domain is EAGVTQFPSHSVIEKGQTVTLRCDPISGHDNLYWYRRVMGKEIKFLLHFVKESKQDESGMPNNRFLAERTGGTYSTLKVQPAELEDSGVYFCASSQGYNYEQYFGPGTRLTVT.